This T cell receptor (beta chain) is drawn from a study of T cell repertoires in cytomegalovirus infection. Each CDR3 protein gets one entry after TCRdb re-called the reads with MiXCR. The sample holds approximately 1,000,000 distinct CDR3 sequences, about a third seen once. The study's findings and limits: Clonotype analysis showed dominance of the ex vivo response by HLA-C-restricted CMV-specific TCR beta clonotypes.

CDR1 is MNHGY, CDR2 SAAAGT, per germline. V dropped 2 bases and J dropped 3 bases, with 10 bases sitting between them. The CDR3 spans 14 residues. This clonotype was detected only a few times. The antigen is not known. This clonotype was sampled from a human donor in good health (CMV status not recorded). Some clones in this sample may be carry-over from other donors' samples. The source was cultured CD8+ T cells from PBMCs, collected from culture after CMV antigen stimulation. This chain joins TRBV6-8 and TRBJ2-5; D might be TRBD1 (5 bases). In DNA, the CDR3 is TGTGCCAGCAGTTACAGGGGCCTAGAAGAGACCCAGTACTTC. Protein sequence: CASSYRGLEETQYF.